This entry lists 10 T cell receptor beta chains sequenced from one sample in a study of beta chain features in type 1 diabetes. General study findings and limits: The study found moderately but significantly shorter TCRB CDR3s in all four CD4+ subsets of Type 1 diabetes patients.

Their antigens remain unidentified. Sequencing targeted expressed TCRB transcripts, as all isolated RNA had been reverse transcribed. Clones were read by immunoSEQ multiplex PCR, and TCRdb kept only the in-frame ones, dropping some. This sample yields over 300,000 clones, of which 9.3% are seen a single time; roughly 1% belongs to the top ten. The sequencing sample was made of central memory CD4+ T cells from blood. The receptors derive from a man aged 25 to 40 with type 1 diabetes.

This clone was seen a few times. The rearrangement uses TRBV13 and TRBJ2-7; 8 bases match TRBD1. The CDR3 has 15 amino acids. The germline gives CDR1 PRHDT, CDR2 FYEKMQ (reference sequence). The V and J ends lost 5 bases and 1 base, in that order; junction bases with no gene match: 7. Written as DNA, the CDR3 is TGTGCCAGCAGCGAGCTGGGACAGGATTCCTACGAGCAGTACTTC. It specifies CASSELGQDSYEQYF.

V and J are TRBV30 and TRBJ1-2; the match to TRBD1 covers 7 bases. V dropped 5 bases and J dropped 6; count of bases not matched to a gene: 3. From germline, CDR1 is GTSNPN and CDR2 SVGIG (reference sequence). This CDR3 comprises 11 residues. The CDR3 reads CAWADRDGYTF. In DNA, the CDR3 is TGTGCCTGGGCCGACAGGGATGGCTACACCTTC. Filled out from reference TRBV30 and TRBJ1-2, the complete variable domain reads SQTIHQWPATLVQPVGSPLSLECTVEGTSNPNLYWYRQAAGRGLQLLFYSVGIGQISSEVPQNLSASRPQDRQFILSSKKLLLSDSGFYLCAWADRDGYTFGSGTRLTVV.

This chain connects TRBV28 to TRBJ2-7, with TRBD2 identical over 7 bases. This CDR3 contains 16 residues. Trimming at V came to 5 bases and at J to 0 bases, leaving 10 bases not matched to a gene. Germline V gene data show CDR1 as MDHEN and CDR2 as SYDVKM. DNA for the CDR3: TGTGCCAGCAGTGAACCGGGACTAACAAGCTCCTACGAGCAGTACTTC. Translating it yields CASSEPGLTSSYEQYF.

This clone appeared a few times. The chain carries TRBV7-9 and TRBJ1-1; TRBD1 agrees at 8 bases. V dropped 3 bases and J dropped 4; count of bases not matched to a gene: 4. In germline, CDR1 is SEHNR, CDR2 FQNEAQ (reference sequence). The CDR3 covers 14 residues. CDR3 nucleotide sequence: TGTGCCAGCAGCTTTTCAGGGGGCGGCACTGAAGCTTTCTTT. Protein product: CASSFSGGGTEAFF. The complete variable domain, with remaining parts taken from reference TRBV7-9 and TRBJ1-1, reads DTGVSQNPRHKITKRGQNVTFRCDPISEHNRLYWYRQTLGQGPEFLTYFQNEAQLEKSRLLSDRFSAERPKGSFSTLEIQRTEQGDSAMYLCASSFSGGGTEAFFGQGTRLTVV.

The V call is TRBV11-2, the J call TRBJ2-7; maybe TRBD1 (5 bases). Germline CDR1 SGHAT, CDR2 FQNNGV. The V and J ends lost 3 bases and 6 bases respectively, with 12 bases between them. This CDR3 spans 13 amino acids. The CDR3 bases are TGTGCCAGCAGCTTCAGGGTCCCCGGCGAGCAGTACTTC. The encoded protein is CASSFRVPGEQYF.

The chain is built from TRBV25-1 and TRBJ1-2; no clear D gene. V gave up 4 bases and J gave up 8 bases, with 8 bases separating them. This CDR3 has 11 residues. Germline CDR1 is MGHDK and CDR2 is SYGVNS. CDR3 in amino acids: CASSGVWGYTF. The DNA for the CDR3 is TGTGCCAGCAGTGGGGTCTGGGGCTACACCTTC.

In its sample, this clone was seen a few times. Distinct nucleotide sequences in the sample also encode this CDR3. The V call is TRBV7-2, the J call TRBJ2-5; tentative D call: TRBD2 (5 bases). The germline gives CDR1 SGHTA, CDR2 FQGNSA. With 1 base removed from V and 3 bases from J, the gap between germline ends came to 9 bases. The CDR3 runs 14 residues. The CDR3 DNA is TGTGCCAGCAGCTTAGAGTACGGGGAAGAGACCCAGTACTTC. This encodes CASSLEYGEETQYF. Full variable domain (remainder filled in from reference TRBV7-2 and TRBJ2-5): GAGVSQSPSNKVTEKGKDVELRCDPISGHTALYWYRQSLGQGLEFLIYFQGNSAPDKSGLPSDRFSAERTGGSVSTLTIQRTQQEDSAVYLCASSLEYGEETQYFGPGTRLLVL.

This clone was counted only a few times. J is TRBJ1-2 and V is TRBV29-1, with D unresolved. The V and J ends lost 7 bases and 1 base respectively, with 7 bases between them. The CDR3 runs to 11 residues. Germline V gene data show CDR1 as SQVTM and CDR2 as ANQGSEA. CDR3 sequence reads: CSATINYGYTF. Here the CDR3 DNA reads TGCAGCGCGACAATTAACTATGGCTACACCTTC.

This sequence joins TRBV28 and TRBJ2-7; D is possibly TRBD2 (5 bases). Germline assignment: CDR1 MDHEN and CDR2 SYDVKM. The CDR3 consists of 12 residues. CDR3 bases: TGTGTTTCGAACGGGAATAACTACGAGCAGTACTTC. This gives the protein CVSNGNNYEQYF.

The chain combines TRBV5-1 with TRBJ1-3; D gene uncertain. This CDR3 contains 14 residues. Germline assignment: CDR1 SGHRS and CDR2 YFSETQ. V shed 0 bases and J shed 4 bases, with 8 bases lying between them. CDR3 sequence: CASSLERGGNTIYF. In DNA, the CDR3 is TGCGCCAGCAGCTTGGAAAGAGGAGGAAACACCATATATTTT. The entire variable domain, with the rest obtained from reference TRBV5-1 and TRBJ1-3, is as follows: KAGVTQTPRYLIKTRGQQVTLSCSPISGHRSVSWYQQTPGQGLQFLFEYFSETQRNKGNFPGRFSGRQFSNSRSEMNVSTLELGDSALYLCASSLERGGNTIYFGEGSWLTVV.